The 14 T cell receptor beta chains given below trace back to one sample, sequenced in a study of blood T cell repertoires in COVID-19. Here immunoSEQ multiplex PCR was the method, and the copy in TCRdb shows in-frame clones only, minus some. The data hold under 75,000 clones, with more than 70% observed a single time. The specimen was peripheral blood. The receptors shown here come from a man aged 55 to 70 with acute or convalescent COVID-19.

The chain is built from TRBV29-1 and TRBJ1-2, with TRBD1 identical over 9 bases. Trimming took 4 bases from V and 6 from J; bases not matched to a gene: 9. The CDR3 sequence is 14 residues long. Germline assignment: CDR1 SQVTM and CDR2 ANQGSEA. The CDR3 reads CSVGAGTGSNGYTF. In nucleotides, the CDR3 is TGCAGCGTTGGCGCCGGGACAGGGAGTAATGGCTACACCTTC.

This rearrangement joins TRBV28 to TRBJ1-2; tentative D call: TRBD1 (5 bases). CDR3 length: 13 residues. Germline CDR1 and CDR2: MDHEN and SYDVKM. Trimming left V 8 bases short and J 8 bases short, with 18 bases between. The CDR3 loop reads CASFREGGYGYTF. CDR3 DNA: TGTGCCAGCTTCAGGGAGGGTGGCTACGGCTACACCTTC.

The rearrangement uses TRBV7-3 and TRBJ2-1; no firm D call. Trimming took 3 bases from V and 9 from J, leaving 6 bases between them. The CDR3 is 11 amino acids. Germline V gene sequence: CDR1 SGHTA, CDR2 FQGTGA. CDR3 sequence: CASSLGREQFF. The CDR3 DNA reads as TGTGCCAGCAGCTTGGGCCGTGAGCAGTTCTTC.

The rearrangement joins TRBV11-2 to TRBJ2-5, with 8 bases that match TRBD2. The germline gives CDR1 SGHAT, CDR2 FQNNGV. There are 15 residues in the CDR3. The trim removed 5 bases at V and 4 bases at J, leaving 9 bases unmatched. The CDR3 loop reads CASSAGLAVVETQYF. The CDR3 nucleotides are TGTGCCAGCAGCGCCGGACTAGCTGTTGTAGAGACCCAGTACTTC.

The chain carries TRBV7-6 and TRBJ1-1; D remains ambiguous. The germline CDR1 and CDR2 sequences are SGHVS and FNYEAQ. The CDR3 is made up of 15 amino acids. The V and J ends lost 1 base and 1 base respectively, with 10 bases between them. The CDR3 protein is CASSLERARNTEAFF. In nucleotides, the CDR3 is TGTGCCAGCAGCTTAGAGCGGGCGAGGAACACTGAAGCTTTCTTT.

V is TRBV5-4 and J is TRBJ1-5; TRBD1 agrees at 12 bases. CDR3 length equals 15 residues. Losses at the gene ends were 4 bases for V and 6 bases for J; bases not matched to a gene: 5. CDR1 is SGHNT and CDR2 is YYREEE in the germline V gene (reference sequence). The CDR3 DNA sequence: TGTGCCAGCAGCAAGGGACAGGGGGCAAGTCAGCCCCAGCATTTT. Protein sequence: CASSKGQGASQPQHF. The full variable domain, rest sourced from reference TRBV5-4 and TRBJ1-5, is ETGVTQSPTHLIKTRGQQVTLRCSSQSGHNTVSWYQQALGQGPQFIFQYYREEENGRGNFPPRFSGLQFPNYSSELNVNALELDDSALYLCASSKGQGASQPQHFGDGTRLSIL.

The table lists this clone with a count of one. Different DNA sequences within this sample yield the same CDR3. The chain links TRBV9 to TRBJ2-1; the D gene is possibly TRBD2 (7 bases). The germline CDR1 and CDR2 sequences are SGDLS and YYNGEE. This CDR3 is built from 15 residues. Deletions cut 2 bases from V and 1 base from J, with 10 bases between. CDR3 bases: TGTGCCAGCAGCGTGGGAGGGGGGTCCTACAATGAGCAGTTCTTC. It yields the protein CASSVGGGSYNEQFF.

This clone was seen once. V usage is TRBV4-2 and J usage is TRBJ1-2, with D uncertain. From germline, CDR1 is LGHNA and CDR2 YNFKEQ. Trimming pared 0 bases from V and 1 base from J, leaving 9 bases between. This CDR3 comprises 15 residues. DNA for the CDR3: TGTGCCAGCAGCCAAGATTGGGCAGATAACTATGGCTACACCTTC. It yields the protein CASSQDWADNYGYTF.

As to this clone: The same CDR3 can be traced to other DNA sequences in this sample. V usage is TRBV2 and J usage is TRBJ2-3, with TRBD1 identical over 11 bases. V shed 6 bases, J shed 4 bases, and the junction held 6 bases outside the gene matches. The CDR3 runs 15 residues. Germline V gene data show CDR1 as SNHLY and CDR2 as FYNNEI. The CDR3: CASSPGTGGADTQYF. The CDR3 DNA is TGTGCCAGCAGCCCCGGGACAGGGGGTGCAGATACGCAGTATTTT. Drawing the rest from reference TRBV2 and TRBJ2-3, the complete variable domain is EPEVTQTPSHQVTQMGQEVILRCVPISNHLYFYWYRQILGQKVEFLVSFYNNEISEKSEIFDDQFSVERPDGSNFTLKIRSTKLEDSAMYFCASSPGTGGADTQYFGPGTRLTVL.

The gene calls are TRBV2 and TRBJ1-5; perhaps TRBD1 as D (6 bases). CDR3 length: 14 amino acids. Germline CDR1 and CDR2: SNHLY and FYNNEI. Trimming removed 2 bases from V and 4 bases from J, with 9 bases in between. Here the CDR3 reads CASSERRGNQPQHF. The CDR3 DNA is TGTGCCAGCAGTGAAAGAAGGGGGAATCAGCCCCAGCATTTT.

V and J are TRBV11-2 and TRBJ1-1; 7 bases are shared with TRBD1. The CDR3 runs 14 residues. The V gene's germline CDR1 is SGHAT and CDR2 FQNNGV. V lost 5 bases, J lost 3 bases, and 6 bases stayed unmatched. The CDR3, as DNA: TGTGCCAGCAGCCCAGGGGGGCGATACACTGAAGCTTTCTTT. This encodes CASSPGGRYTEAFF.

The chain uses TRBV18 and TRBJ2-3; D remains ambiguous. This CDR3 has 14 residues. Germline CDR1 and CDR2: KGHSH and LQKENI. V shed 0 bases and J shed 0 bases, with 4 bases lying between them. CDR3: CASSPPSSTDTQYF. CDR3 nucleotides: TGTGCCAGCTCACCACCGTCTAGCACAGATACGCAGTATTTT.

The sample holds one count of this clone. This chain uses TRBV18 with TRBJ2-2, with 7 bases that match TRBD2. Looked up from germline, CDR1 is KGHSH and CDR2 is LQKENI. The length of the CDR3 is 16 residues. V shed 3 bases and J 0 bases; nucleotides not matched to a gene: 4. CDR3 DNA: TGTGCCAGCTCACCGACCCGGGGGGCGAACACCGGGGAGCTGTTTTTT. Its translation is CASSPTRGANTGELFF.

The chain is built from TRBV29-1 and TRBJ2-3, with a possible D match to TRBD2 (7 bases). The CDR3 spans 16 residues. Trimming removed 2 bases at V and 1 base at J, with 16 bases between. Germline V CDR1 and CDR2: SQVTM, ANQGSEA. CDR3 DNA: TGCAGCGTTGAAAGGGGCGGCGGGGGCCGCACAGATACGCAGTATTTT. Amino acid sequence: CSVERGGGGRTDTQYF.